This T cell receptor (beta chain) was found in a study of T-cell memory formation after mild COVID-19. On the study more broadly: Largely, TCR clusters stayed within a single donor. The study, taken as a whole, reports: Day 15 to 85 contracting clones showed balanced CD4/CD8; later expanders leaned CD4+. Pre-infection memory already had some responding clones, implying cross-reactive memory joined.

Constant-segment primers and 5'RACE yielded cDNA libraries for TCR alpha and TCR beta, each carrying sample barcodes and UMIs. Via MiXCR, TCRdb re-called the 5' RACE reads, giving one row per CDR3 protein. The sample records 30,000 to 45,000 distinct CDR3 sequences, about an eighth being singletons. V shed 0 bases and J shed 1 base, with 6 bases lying between them. The CDR3 spans 13 residues. The germline V gene has CDR1 GTSNPN and CDR2 SVGIG (reference sequence). This clonotype was recorded many times. Its specificity is unknown. Input material: PBMCs or a T cell subset sorted from them (not recorded which). The receptor's source is a man younger than 35 who had mild COVID-19 (a few samples of this study predate the infection). Cell type and time point are not known. This chain joins TRBV30 and TRBJ1-2; D gene ambiguous. This CDR3 is CAWSVGLNYGYTF. The CDR3 coding sequence is TGTGCCTGGAGTGTAGGGCTTAACTATGGCTACACCTTC.